This entry features one T cell receptor (beta chain) sequence. What it binds is unknown. V lost 5 bases, J lost 5 bases, and 12 bases stayed unmatched. CDR3 length equals 16 residues. CDR1 and CDR2 from the germline V gene are MDHEN and SYDVKM. The data were obtained in a study of PD-1 blockade in classical Hodgkin lymphoma. Study-wide points: Newly diagnosed patients were reported to start with lower TCR diversity than healthy donors. Underlying causes for the observed repertoire differences were not defined, possibly disease activity or prior therapy. Complete responders possessed baseline diversity comparable to newly diagnosed patients.

The repertoire was sequenced with immunoSEQ multiplex PCR; TCRdb's copy has only in-frame clones and lacks some. Of some 100,000 clones in the sample, 80% to 95% were seen once. After autologous stem cell transplantation all patients relapsed, and prior brentuximab vedotin exposure differed between cohorts. The chain couples TRBV28 to TRBJ2-7; 10 bases map to TRBD2. The material sequenced was peripheral blood mononuclear cells (PBMCs), taken at baseline. The clonotype comes from a human donor with classical Hodgkin lymphoma. The CDR3 DNA reads as TGTGCCAGCAGTCCTCCTCCGGGACTAGCGTCTCACGAGCAGTACTTC. The encoded protein is CASSPPPGLASHEQYF.